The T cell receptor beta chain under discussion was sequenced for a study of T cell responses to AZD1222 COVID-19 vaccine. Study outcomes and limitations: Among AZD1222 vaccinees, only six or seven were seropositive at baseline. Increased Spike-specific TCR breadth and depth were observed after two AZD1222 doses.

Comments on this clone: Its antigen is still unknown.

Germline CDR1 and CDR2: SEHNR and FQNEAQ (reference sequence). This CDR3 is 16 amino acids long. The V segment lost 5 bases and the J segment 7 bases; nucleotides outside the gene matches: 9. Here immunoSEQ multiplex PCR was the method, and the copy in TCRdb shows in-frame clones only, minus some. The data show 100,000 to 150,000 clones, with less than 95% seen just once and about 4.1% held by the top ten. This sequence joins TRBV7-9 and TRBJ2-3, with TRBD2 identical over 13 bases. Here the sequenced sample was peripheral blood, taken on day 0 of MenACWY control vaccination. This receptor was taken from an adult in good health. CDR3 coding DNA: TGTGCCAGCAGCATTACACCGGGACTAGCGGGAAATACGCAGTATTTT. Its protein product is CASSITPGLAGNTQYF.